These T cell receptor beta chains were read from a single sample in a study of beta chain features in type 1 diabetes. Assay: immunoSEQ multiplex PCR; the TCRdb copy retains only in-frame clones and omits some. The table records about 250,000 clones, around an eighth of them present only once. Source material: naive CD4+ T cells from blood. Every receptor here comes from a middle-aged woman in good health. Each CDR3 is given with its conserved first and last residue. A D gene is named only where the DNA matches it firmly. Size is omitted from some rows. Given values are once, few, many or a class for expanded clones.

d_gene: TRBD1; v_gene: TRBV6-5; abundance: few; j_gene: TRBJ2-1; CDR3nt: TGTGCCAGCAGTTACCGGTCAGGGGGATACAATGAGCAGTTCTTC; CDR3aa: CASSYRSGGYNEQFF
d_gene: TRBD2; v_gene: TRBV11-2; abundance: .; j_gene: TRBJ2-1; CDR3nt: TGTGCCAGCAGCTTAGTAGCGGGGTTTGGTAATGAGCAGTTCTTC; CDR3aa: CASSLVAGFGNEQFF
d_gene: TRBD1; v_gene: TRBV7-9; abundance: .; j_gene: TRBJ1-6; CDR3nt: TGTGCCAGCAGCCTCCCGGGACAGGGGAATTCACCCCTCCACTTT; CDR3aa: CASSLPGQGNSPLHF
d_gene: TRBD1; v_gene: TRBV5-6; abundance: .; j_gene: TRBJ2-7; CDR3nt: TGTGCCAGCAGCTCCCCAGGGGGATTATTGGACGAGCAGTACTTC; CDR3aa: CASSSPGGLLDEQYF
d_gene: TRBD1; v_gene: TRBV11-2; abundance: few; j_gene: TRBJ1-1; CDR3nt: TGTGCCAGCAGCTCGAGGACAGGGGGAGTCATGAACACTGAAGCTTTCTTT; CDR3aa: CASSSRTGGVMNTEAFF
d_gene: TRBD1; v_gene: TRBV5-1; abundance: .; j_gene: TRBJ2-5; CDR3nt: TGCGCCAGCGCGACGGGGCCCCGACAGGGGAAGGAAGAGACCCAGTACTTC; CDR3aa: CASATGPRQGKEETQYF
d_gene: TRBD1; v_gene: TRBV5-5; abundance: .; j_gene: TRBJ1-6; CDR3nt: TGTGCCAGCAGCCGACAGGGACATGGATCACCCCTCCACTTT; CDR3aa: CASSRQGHGSPLHF
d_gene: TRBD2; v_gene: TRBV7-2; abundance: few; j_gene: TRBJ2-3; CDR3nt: TGTGCCAGCAGCGTACGGACTAGCGGGGGAACTAGCACAGATACGCAGTATTTT; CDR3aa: CASSVRTSGGTSTDTQYF
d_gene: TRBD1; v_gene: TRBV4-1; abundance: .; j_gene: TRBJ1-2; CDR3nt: TGCGCCAGCAGCCTCGACAGGGCACCTGACTATGGCTACACCTTC; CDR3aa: CASSLDRAPDYGYTF
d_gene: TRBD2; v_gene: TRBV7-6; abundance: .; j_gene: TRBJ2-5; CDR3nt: TGTGCCAGCAGCTTAGACGGGACTAGGAAAGAGACCCAGTACTTC; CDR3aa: CASSLDGTRKETQYF
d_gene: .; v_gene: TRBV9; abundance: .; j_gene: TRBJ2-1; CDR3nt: TGTGCCAGCAGCGTAGTTCCTAGCGCTTACAATGAGCAGTTCTTC; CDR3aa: CASSVVPSAYNEQFF
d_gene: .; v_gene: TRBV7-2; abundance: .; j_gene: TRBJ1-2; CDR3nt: TGTGCCAGCAGCTTATTCGCAGAGGAGGGCGGCTACACCTTC; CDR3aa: CASSLFAEEGGYTF
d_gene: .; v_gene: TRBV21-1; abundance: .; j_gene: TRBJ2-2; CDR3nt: TGTGCCAGCAGCAATTGGGTCGAGACTGCGAACACCGGGGAGCTGTTTTTT; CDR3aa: CASSNWVETANTGELFF
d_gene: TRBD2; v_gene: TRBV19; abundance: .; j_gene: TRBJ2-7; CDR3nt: TGTGCCAGTAGTATCTACTCCCCGGGAGGGTTAACCTACGAGCAGTACTTC; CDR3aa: CASSIYSPGGLTYEQYF
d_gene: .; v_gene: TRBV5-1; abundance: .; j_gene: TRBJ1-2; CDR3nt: TGCGCCAGCAGCCCGCTGGGGGCGGATGGCTACACCTTC; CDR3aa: CASSPLGADGYTF
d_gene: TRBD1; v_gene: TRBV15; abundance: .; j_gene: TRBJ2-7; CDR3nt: TGTGCCACCAGCAGAGATGCCCAGGGGGCTTACGAGCAGTACTTC; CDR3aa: CATSRDAQGAYEQYF
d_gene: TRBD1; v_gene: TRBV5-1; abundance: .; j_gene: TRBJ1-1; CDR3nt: TGCGCCAGCGGATGGACAGGGGAAATGAACACTGAAGCTTTCTTT; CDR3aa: CASGWTGEMNTEAFF
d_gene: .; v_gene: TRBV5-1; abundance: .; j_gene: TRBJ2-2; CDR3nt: TGCGCCAGCAGCTTGTTTCTAGAGATGAACACCGGGGAGCTGTTTTTT; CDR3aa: CASSLFLEMNTGELFF
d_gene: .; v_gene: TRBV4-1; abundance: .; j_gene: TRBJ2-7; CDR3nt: TGCGCCAGCAGCCAAGCCCCCGGGGGACCCTACGAGCAGTACTTC; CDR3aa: CASSQAPGGPYEQYF
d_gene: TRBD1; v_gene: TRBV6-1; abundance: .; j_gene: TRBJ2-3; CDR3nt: TGTGCCAGCAGTGAAAACCAGGGGGCAACAGATACGCAGTATTTT; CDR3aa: CASSENQGATDTQYF
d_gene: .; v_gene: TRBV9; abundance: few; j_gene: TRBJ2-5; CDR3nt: TGTGCCAGCAGCGTAGCCGCCGTGGCGGGGCTGCAAGAGACCCAGTACTTC; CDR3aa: CASSVAAVAGLQETQYF
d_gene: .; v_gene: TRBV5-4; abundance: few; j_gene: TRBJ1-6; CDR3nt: TGTGCCAGCAGCTTCGCGGGCGGGAATTCACCCCTCCACTTT; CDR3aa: CASSFAGGNSPLHF
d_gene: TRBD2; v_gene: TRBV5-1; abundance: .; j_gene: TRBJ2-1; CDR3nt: TGCGCCAGCAGGAAGACTAGCGGGGGGTACAATGAGCAGTTCTTC; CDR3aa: CASRKTSGGYNEQFF
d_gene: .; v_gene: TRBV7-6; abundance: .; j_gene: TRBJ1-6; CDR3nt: TGTGCCAGCAGCTTAGGTAATGCGTGGAGCTCCTATAATTCACCCCTCCACTTT; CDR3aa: CASSLGNAWSSYNSPLHF
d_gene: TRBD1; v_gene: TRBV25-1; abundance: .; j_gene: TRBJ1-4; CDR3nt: TGTGCCAGCAGCGGGACAGGGTTTGAAAAACTGTTTTTT; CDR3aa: CASSGTGFEKLFF
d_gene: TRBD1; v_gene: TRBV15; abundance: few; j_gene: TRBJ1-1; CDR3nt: TGTGCCACCAGCAGAGAGACAGGGGGCATCTCTGAAGCTTTCTTT; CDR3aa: CATSRETGGISEAFF
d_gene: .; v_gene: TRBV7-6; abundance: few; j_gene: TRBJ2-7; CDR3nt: TGTGCCAGCAGCATAACGAGGGAGGTTGGCGAGCAGTACTTC; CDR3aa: CASSITREVGEQYF
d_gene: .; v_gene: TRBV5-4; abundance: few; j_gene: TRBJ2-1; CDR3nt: TGTGCCAGCAGCTTGACGAGAGAGCAGTTCTTC; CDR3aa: CASSLTREQFF
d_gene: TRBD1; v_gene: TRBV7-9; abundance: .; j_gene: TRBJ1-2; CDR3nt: TGTGCCAGCAGCTTAGCGGGGACAGGGGTGTTTGGCTACACCTTC; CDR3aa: CASSLAGTGVFGYTF
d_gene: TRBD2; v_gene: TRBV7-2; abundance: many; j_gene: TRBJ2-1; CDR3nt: TGTGCCCCCGGGGAGGGAGCCTACAATGAGCAGTTCTTC; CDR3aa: CAPGEGAYNEQFF
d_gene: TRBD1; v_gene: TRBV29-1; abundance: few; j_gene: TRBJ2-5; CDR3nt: TGCAGCGTCCGGACAGGGTCAGAGACCCAGTACTTC; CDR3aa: CSVRTGSETQYF